One sample yielded the 19 T cell receptor beta chains listed below, sequenced in a study of T cell responses to AZD1222 COVID-19 vaccine. Clones were sequenced by immunoSEQ multiplex PCR, and TCRdb holds only the in-frame ones, with some missing. The table lists about 100,000 clones, about 88% of them singletons. The sequencing used peripheral blood, collected on day 0 of AZD1222 vaccination. These receptors were obtained from an adult in good health.

The chain employs TRBV6-5 and TRBJ1-5; tentatively, D is TRBD1 (5 bases). The CDR3 contains 14 residues. V lost 6 bases, J lost 3 bases, and 12 bases lay in between. The germline V gene encodes CDR1 MNHEY and CDR2 SVGAGI. The CDR3 nucleotides read TGTGCCAGCAGGGGACCGGCCGTCAATCAGCCCCAGCATTTT. It is translated as CASRGPAVNQPQHF.

The chain joins TRBV11-2 to TRBJ2-3; D call uncertain. CDR3 length: 16 residues. V lost 5 bases and J 7 bases, leaving 22 bases between the germline ends. Looked up from germline, CDR1 is SGHAT and CDR2 is FQNNGV. The CDR3 here is CASSPLLVGRRYTQYF. The DNA of the CDR3 is TGTGCCAGCAGCCCACTTCTGGTGGGCCGCCGTTATACGCAGTATTTT.

The gene calls are TRBV7-9 and TRBJ1-1; perhaps TRBD1 as D (5 bases). Germline V CDR1 and CDR2: SEHNR, FQNEAQ (reference sequence). The CDR3 is made up of 14 amino acids. V was clipped by 2 bases and J by 7 bases, with 14 bases between them. In DNA, the CDR3 is TGTGCCAGCAGCTTACAGGCGGACACAATTGAAGCTTTCTTT. Translation gives CASSLQADTIEAFF.

The chain couples TRBV27 to TRBJ2-1; perhaps TRBD2 as D (5 bases). V was shortened by 5 bases and J by 3 bases, with 20 bases between the two germline ends. CDR3 size: 17 residues. Germline V gene sequence: CDR1 MNHEY, CDR2 SMNVEV (reference sequence). The CDR3 region has the DNA TGTGCCAGCAGTCCCCCCGAGAGGGTCCGAAGCTACAATGAGCAGTTCTTC. Translating gives CASSPPERVRSYNEQFF.

This chain connects TRBV5-4 to TRBJ1-4, with TRBD1 matching over 7 bases. This CDR3 has 14 amino acids. V dropped 4 bases and J dropped 4; count of bases not matched to a gene: 4. Germline V lookup: CDR1 SGHNT, CDR2 YYREEE (reference sequence). The DNA for the CDR3 is TGTGCCAGCAGCAAAGGGACAGTTAATGAAAAACTGTTTTTT. Residues: CASSKGTVNEKLFF.

The chain has TRBV12-3 or TRBV12-4 and TRBJ1-1; no firm D call. This CDR3 has 13 amino acids. Deletions cut 5 bases from V and 0 bases from J, with 7 bases between. The CDR3 protein is CASSQPLNTEAFF. The CDR3 coding sequence is TGTGCCAGCAGTCAACCCTTGAACACTGAAGCTTTCTTT.

V gene TRBV9 combines with J gene TRBJ1-1, with D possibly TRBD1 on 5 matching bases. V was clipped by 0 bases and J by 5 bases, with 11 bases between them. Germline V gene data show CDR1 as SGDLS and CDR2 as YYNGEE. This CDR3 contains 14 residues. Here the CDR3 reads CASSVEQGGTEAFF. The CDR3, as DNA: TGTGCCAGCAGCGTAGAGCAGGGAGGTACTGAAGCTTTCTTT.

The V call is TRBV29-1, the J call TRBJ1-1, with 8 bases aligning to TRBD1. Trimming at V came to 5 bases and at J to 1 base, leaving 15 bases not matched to a gene. CDR3 size: 17 residues. Germline values: CDR1 SQVTM, CDR2 ANQGSEA. The CDR3 is CSVRVSIGQGKNTEAFF. The CDR3, as DNA: TGCAGCGTTCGAGTTAGTATCGGACAGGGAAAGAACACTGAAGCTTTCTTT.

V gene TRBV7-2 combines with J gene TRBJ2-5; 9 bases are shared with TRBD2. The V gene end was trimmed by 4 bases and the J gene end by 5 bases; junction bases not matched to a gene: 8. In germline, CDR1 is SGHTA, CDR2 FQGNSA. The CDR3 consists of 15 residues. The CDR3 region is CASSSLPGLAETQYF. The CDR3 nucleotides read TGTGCCAGCAGCTCACTACCTGGACTAGCGGAGACCCAGTACTTC.

The chain joins TRBV6-4 to TRBJ1-2, with no clear D. V lost 6 bases to trimming and J lost 1 base, with 12 bases between them. Germline V gene sequence: CDR1 MRHNA, CDR2 SNTAGT. The CDR3 is 14 residues long. CDR3 loop: CASRFEGYNYGYTF. In DNA form, the CDR3 reads TGTGCCAGCAGATTCGAGGGTTATAACTATGGCTACACCTTC.

This clone showed up just once. This chain joins TRBV7-2 and TRBJ2-5; tentative D call: TRBD2 (5 bases). With 11 bases removed from V and 5 bases from J, the gap between germline ends came to 21 bases. Germline assignment: CDR1 SGHTA and CDR2 FQGNSA. The CDR3 sequence is 14 residues long. The CDR3 sequence: CASDSGTRLETQYF. DNA of the CDR3: TGTGCCTCTGACTCAGGCACTAGACTTGAGACCCAGTACTTC.

The chain employs TRBV18 and TRBJ1-4; TRBD1 might be the D (5 bases). Trimming took 3 bases from V and 1 from J, leaving 6 bases between them. Germline lookup yields CDR1 KGHSH and CDR2 LQKENI. There are 14 residues in the CDR3. The CDR3 here is CASSPQGTNEKLFF. CDR3 bases: TGTGCCAGCTCACCGCAGGGAACTAATGAAAAACTGTTTTTT. The full variable domain, rest sourced from reference TRBV18 and TRBJ1-4, is NAGVMQNPRHLVRRRGQEARLRCSPMKGHSHVYWYRQLPEEGLKFMVYLQKENIIDESGMPKERFSAEFPKEGPSILRIQQVVRGDSAAYFCASSPQGTNEKLFFGSGTQLSVL.

The rearrangement links TRBV27 to TRBJ1-1; 12 nucleotides line up with TRBD1. This CDR3 is built from 17 residues. Per the germline V gene, CDR1 is MNHEY and CDR2 is SMNVEV (reference sequence). V lost 2 bases, J lost 4 bases, and 8 bases stayed unmatched. CDR3 nucleotides: TGTGCCAGCAGTTTAGAAGGGACAGGGGGCGCGGGCACTGAAGCTTTCTTT. Its translation is CASSLEGTGGAGTEAFF.

V usage is TRBV28 and J usage is TRBJ2-5, with a tentative D call TRBD2 (6 bases). V lost 4 bases and J lost 2, with 11 bases in between. The CDR3 totals 14 residues. From germline, CDR1 is MDHEN and CDR2 SYDVKM. In DNA form, the CDR3 reads TGTGCCAGCAGTTCCCCCGGGACTCAAGAGACCCAGTACTTC. This gives the protein CASSSPGTQETQYF.

This rearrangement joins TRBV18 to TRBJ1-1, with D uncertain. The length of the CDR3 is 13 residues. Germline V lookup: CDR1 KGHSH, CDR2 LQKENI. Between the trimmed V and J ends, which lost 3 bases and 1 base, there was a span of 6 bases. The CDR3 region has the DNA TGTGCCAGCTCACCTTTGGAGAACACTGAAGCTTTCTTT. Its protein product is CASSPLENTEAFF.

The chain has TRBV6-5 and TRBJ2-2; tentatively, D is TRBD2 (6 bases). Germline CDR1 and CDR2: MNHEY and SVGAGI. The V end was cut by 6 bases, the J end by 2 bases, with 13 bases between. The CDR3 covers 15 residues. The CDR3 loop reads CASRDREINTGELFF. The CDR3 nucleotides read TGTGCCAGCAGAGACCGGGAGATAAACACCGGGGAGCTGTTTTTT.

With regard to this clone: A read error may account for a junction end that differs from germline. The V and J genes are TRBV2 and TRBJ2-7; weak D call: TRBD2 (5 bases). The CDR3 covers 15 residues. The germline V gene encodes CDR1 SNHLY and CDR2 FYNNEI. CDR3 sequence reads: CASSVVIVGGSVLDF. The CDR3 DNA sequence: TGTGCCAGCAGTGTGGTAATAGTTGGCGGGTCGGTGTTAGACTTC.

This clone was seen a handful of times. The chain has TRBV5-1 and TRBJ2-2; D ambiguous. V was trimmed by 6 bases and J by 4 bases, leaving 13 bases between them. Germline V gene sequence: CDR1 SGHRS, CDR2 YFSETQ. The CDR3 runs 14 residues. CDR3 residues: CASTSATTTGELFF. The CDR3, as DNA: TGCGCCAGCACAAGTGCTACTACCACCGGGGAGCTGTTTTTT.

This chain joins TRBV18 and TRBJ1-6, with D maybe TRBD1 (6 bases). V lost 6 bases, J lost 7 bases, and 13 bases lay in between. The CDR3 has 14 amino acids. Germline V gene lookup returns CDR1 KGHSH and CDR2 LQKENI. CDR3 amino acids: CASSSDRKNSPLHF. CDR3 sequence (DNA): TGTGCCAGCTCCTCGGACAGAAAGAATTCACCCCTCCACTTT. Combining the CDR3 with reference TRBV18 and TRBJ1-6 gives the whole variable domain NAGVMQNPRHLVRRRGQEARLRCSPMKGHSHVYWYRQLPEEGLKFMVYLQKENIIDESGMPKERFSAEFPKEGPSILRIQQVVRGDSAAYFCASSSDRKNSPLHFGNGTRLTVT.